The clone carrying this T cell receptor (beta chain) was counted only a few times. Its specificity is not known. The data were obtained in a study of cytomegalovirus exposure and HLA in healthy donors. The CDR3 loop spans 19 amino acids. Overall study results and limits: Association of some 18,000 TCR beta sequences with HLA alleles was found at 0.05 false discovery rate in a later analysis. Later analysis showed most CMV-associated TCR beta chains appearing HLA-restricted.

The PCR used 60 Vbeta and 13 Jbeta primers. Some clones are missing from TCRdb's copy, which holds only in-frame ones; the method was immunoSEQ multiplex PCR. The sample consists of around 72,000 clones, around 70% of them appearing once. The sequenced material came from PBMCs. The receptor's source is a man aged 35-49 years in good health and CMV-seropositive. V is TRBV21-1 and J is TRBJ2-6; the tabulated D call, TRBD1, remains unverified against the DNA. TRBV21-1 is flagged as a pseudogene. CDR3 loop: CASSKDAAERGSGANVLTF. In DNA form, the CDR3 reads TGTGCCAGCAGCAAAGATGCCGCGGAGAGGGGGTCTGGGGCCAACGTCCTGACTTTC.